This is a list of T cell receptor beta chains from one sample in a study of technical replicates of blood from a few donors. Using immunoSEQ multiplex PCR, the repertoire was profiled, and TCRdb retains in-frame clones only, with some absent. The top ten clones hold under 6.5% of a sample with tens of thousands of clones, around 84% of them seen once. The sequenced material came from PBMCs. Receptors originate from a human donor in good health. Some clones in this sample may be carry-over from other donors' samples. CDR3s include the opening cysteine and the closing phenylalanine or tryptophan. Fields, in order: V gene, J gene, D gene, clone size, CDR3 protein, CDR3 DNA. The D gene is left open where the match is weak. Size values are once, few and many counts, or a class for expanded clones, and some rows have none.

TRBV6-1	TRBJ1-2	-	-	CASRGSGARYGYTF	TGTGCCAGCAGGGGGTCAGGGGCTCGGTATGGCTACACCTTC
TRBV6-5	TRBJ2-5	-	-	CASRGLGEETQYF	TGTGCCAGCAGGGGGCTAGGAGAAGAGACCCAGTACTTC
TRBV4-3	TRBJ1-1	-	-	CASSRRENTEAFF	TGCGCCAGCAGCCGGAGGGAGAACACTGAAGCTTTCTTT
TRBV7-2	TRBJ1-2	-	-	CASTWSPQGYGYTF	TGTGCCAGCACCTGGTCCCCTCAGGGGTATGGCTACACCTTC
TRBV21-1	TRBJ2-7	-	-	CASSRGLPGLAGVGSGEQYF	TGTGCCAGCAGCCGGGGCCTACCGGGACTAGCGGGAGTAGGGTCAGGGGAGCAGTACTTC
TRBV5-1	TRBJ2-3	TRBD2	-	CASSYEAGGLRSDTQYF	TGCGCCAGCAGCTACGAAGCGGGGGGGCTGAGATCAGATACGCAGTATTTT
TRBV28	TRBJ2-7	-	few	CASRPRGTSYEQYF	TGTGCCAGCAGGCCCAGGGGAACCTCCTACGAGCAGTACTTC
TRBV6-1	TRBJ2-7	TRBD1	once	CASRKDRQGGYEQYF	TGTGCCAGCAGAAAGGACCGACAGGGTGGGTACGAGCAGTACTTC
TRBV7-2	TRBJ2-2	-	-	CASTLLRRGNTGELFF	TGTGCCAGCACCCTTCTCAGAAGGGGCAACACCGGGGAGCTGTTTTTT
TRBV4-1	TRBJ2-1	TRBD2	-	CASSQPLAGDNEQFF	TGCGCCAGCAGCCAACCTCTAGCGGGTGACAATGAGCAGTTCTTC
TRBV19	TRBJ1-2	TRBD1	-	CASSIRTGDYGYTF	TGTGCCAGTAGTATACGGACAGGTGACTATGGCTACACCTTC
TRBV13	TRBJ2-3	-	once	CASRQAGTDTQYF	TGTGCCAGCAGGCAGGCCGGCACAGATACGCAGTATTTT
TRBV5-4	TRBJ1-1	-	few	CASSLAPIPNTEAFF	TGTGCCAGCAGCTTGGCCCCAATCCCGAACACTGAAGCTTTCTTT
TRBV7-9	TRBJ2-7	TRBD1	-	CASSLTGTGSYEQYF	TGTGCCAGCAGCTTGACCGGGACAGGGTCCTACGAGCAGTACTTC